The 7 T cell receptor beta chains below come from one sample, sequenced in a study of blood T cell repertoires in COVID-19. The protocol was immunoSEQ multiplex PCR, while the TCRdb copy is restricted to in-frame clones and leaves out a portion. The data contain around 150,000 clones, about nine tenths of them seen just once; the ten biggest clones take up under 2.5%. Sequencing was performed on peripheral blood. The receptors here all came from a man aged 45-65 years with active COVID-19.

This clone was counted a single time. This chain joins TRBV5-6 and TRBJ1-2; 7 bases agree with TRBD1. The V and J ends lost 5 bases and 2 bases, in that order; junction bases with no gene match: 3. This CDR3 comprises 13 residues. Germline loops: CDR1 SGHDT, CDR2 YYEEEE. CDR3 sequence: CASRIQGNYGYTF. The CDR3 DNA follows: TGTGCCAGCAGGATACAGGGGAACTATGGCTACACCTTC.

The genes are TRBV6-5 and TRBJ2-7, with D possibly matching TRBD1 (6 bases). Trimming shortened V by 0 bases and J by 3 bases, and 9 bases separated the two germline ends. CDR3 length equals 14 residues. Germline-derived CDR1 and CDR2 are MNHEY and SVGAGI. The CDR3 sequence: CASSYSKQGYEQYF. CDR3 nucleotides: TGTGCCAGCAGTTACTCGAAACAGGGCTACGAGCAGTACTTC.

V and J are TRBV20-1 and TRBJ1-1; unclear D gene. Per germline, CDR1 DFQATT and CDR2 SNEGSKA (reference sequence). The CDR3 has 11 residues. V gave up 0 bases and J gave up 6 bases, with 5 bases separating them. This chain's CDR3 is CSARDNPEAFF. CDR3 bases: TGCAGTGCTAGAGATAATCCTGAAGCTTTCTTT.

The CDR3 here is CASRLPGQPPNYGYTF. The CDR3 nucleotides read TGTGCAAGTCGCTTACCCGGACAGCCACCTAACTATGGCTACACCTTC. The chain is built from TRBV12-2 and TRBJ1-2; the listed D gene, TRBD1, was not tested against the DNA. TRBV12-2 is noted as a pseudogene. This CDR3 has 16 amino acids.

This chain uses TRBV2 with TRBJ2-1, with 10 bases aligning to TRBD1. The CDR3 runs to 15 residues. The V segment lost 6 bases and the J segment 5 bases; nucleotides outside the gene matches: 7. Germline-derived CDR1 and CDR2 are SNHLY and FYNNEI. CDR3 amino acids: CASSGDRGADNEQFF. The DNA of the CDR3 is TGTGCCAGCAGCGGGGACAGGGGAGCAGACAATGAGCAGTTCTTC. The full variable domain, in which reference TRBV2 and TRBJ2-1 provide the parts outside the CDR3, is EPEVTQTPSHQVTQMGQEVILRCVPISNHLYFYWYRQILGQKVEFLVSFYNNEISEKSEIFDDQFSVERPDGSNFTLKIRSTKLEDSAMYFCASSGDRGADNEQFFGPGTRLTVL.

The rearrangement uses TRBV5-6 and TRBJ1-1, with D uncertain. The CDR3 is 16 amino acids. Trimming cost V 3 bases and J 1 base, with 16 bases left between them. Germline CDR1 is SGHDT and CDR2 is YYEEEE. CDR3 in DNA: TGTGCCAGCAGCTATGGAGGGCTACAATGGAACACTGAAGCTTTCTTT. Encoded protein: CASSYGGLQWNTEAFF.

The chain combines TRBV3-1 (or the pseudogene TRBV3-2) with TRBJ1-2; 7 bases match TRBD1. Germline V lookup: CDR1 LGHDT, CDR2 YNNKEL (reference sequence). Unmatched junction bases numbered 12, after V lost 1 base and J lost 7 bases. This CDR3 has 16 residues. CDR3 amino acids: CASSQGQGGLLGGYTF. The DNA for the CDR3 is TGTGCCAGCAGCCAAGGGCAGGGGGGCCTGCTAGGTGGCTACACCTTC.